This T cell receptor beta chain originates from a study of metastatic and nonmetastatic thyroid tumors. Study-level background: Comparison of repertoires was carried out across blood and tumor or nodule tissue from malignant and benign thyroid patients. Points from the study as a whole: TCR beta diversity was reportedly significantly higher in malignant thyroid tumors than benign nodules, in blood and tumor.

In the source study's methods: Building a distant-metastasis classifier for papillary thyroid cancer drew on CDR3 differences across clinicopathological groups. Via MiXCR, TCRdb re-called the PCR reads. What appears here as the V and J calls and clone size reflects TCRdb's work, not the paper's. The sample lists some 11,000 clones, 25% to 30% occurring once. This clone has a count of ten or more. What it binds is unknown. Nobody among the patients had been given any treatment before thyroid surgery. The J segment lost 1 base and the V segment lost 0 bases, leaving 1 base of the junction unmatched. This CDR3 comprises 15 residues. The germline V gene encodes CDR1 MRHNA and CDR2 SNTAGT.

This clonotype originated in a female donor with papillary thyroid cancer or a benign thyroid nodule (not recorded which). Some clones in this sample may be carry-over from other donors' samples. The sequenced material came from tumor tissue. The chain is built from TRBV6-4 and TRBJ1-1; TRBD1 agrees at 8 bases. The CDR3 sequence: CASSDSGTGNTEAFF. The CDR3 DNA reads TGTGCCAGCAGTGACTCAGGGACAGGGAACACTGAAGCTTTCTTT.